The 24 T cell receptor beta chains reported below all come from one sample, sequenced in a study of OX40 agonist ivuxolimab in advanced cancers. Sequenced by immunoSEQ multiplex PCR; TCRdb stores in-frame clones only, minus some. The sample has about 75,000 clones, approximately 90% seen once. The sample was CD4+ or CD8+ T cells sorted from blood, taken in a trial of the OX40 agonist ivuxolimab. These receptors were taken from an adult with an advanced solid tumor such as melanoma, head and neck, liver or kidney cancer.

The chain uses TRBV9 and TRBJ2-2; D gene uncertain. The ends were cut back, 6 bases at V and 6 bases at J, with 15 bases in the middle. Germline assignment: CDR1 SGDLS and CDR2 YYNGEE. CDR3 length: 14 amino acids. The CDR3 bases are TGTGCCAGCACCGTGGAACAGTTTCCCGGGGAGCTGTTTTTT. Its protein product is CASTVEQFPGELFF.

The rearrangement uses TRBV6-5 and TRBJ2-1, with TRBD2 matching 9 bases. This CDR3 is built from 14 residues. Germline CDR1 and CDR2: MNHEY and SVGAGI. J was trimmed by 6 bases and V by 2 bases; bases with no gene match: 2. DNA of the CDR3: TGTGCCAGCAGTTACGCGGGACTAGCCAATGAGCAGTTCTTC. This codes for CASSYAGLANEQFF.

The sample holds one count of this clone. The gene calls are TRBV9 and TRBJ1-4; 9 bases are shared with TRBD1. Germline trimming cut 3 bases from V and 6 bases from J; bases unmatched to any gene: 15. Germline CDR1 SGDLS, CDR2 YYNGEE. The CDR3 length is 18 residues. This CDR3 is CASSAPGQGGGGDEKLFF. The CDR3 DNA reads as TGTGCCAGCAGCGCACCGGGACAGGGAGGGGGAGGGGATGAAAAACTGTTTTTT.

In regard to this clone: The same CDR3 is also encoded by other DNA sequences in this sample. This chain links TRBV9 with TRBJ1-1, with no clear D. The germline V gene has CDR1 SGDLS and CDR2 YYNGEE. The V and J ends lost 0 bases and 4 bases respectively, with 10 bases between them. The CDR3 loop spans 14 amino acids. The DNA of the CDR3 is TGTGCCAGCAGCGTAGGGGAGGTTAGCACTGAAGCTTTCTTT. Its translation is CASSVGEVSTEAFF. Combining the CDR3 with reference TRBV9 and TRBJ1-1 gives the whole variable domain DSGVTQTPKHLITATGQRVTLRCSPRSGDLSVYWYQQSLDQGLQFLIQYYNGEERAKGNILERFSAQQFPDLHSELNLSSLELGDSALYFCASSVGEVSTEAFFGQGTRLTVV.

This sequence joins TRBV5-1 and TRBJ2-2; D unresolved. Germline V gene sequence: CDR1 SGHRS, CDR2 YFSETQ. There are 14 residues in the CDR3. Between the trimmed V and J ends, which lost 0 bases and 3 bases, there was a span of 6 bases. The CDR3 DNA reads TGCGCCAGCAGCTTGGTCGCGGACACCGGGGAGCTGTTTTTT. Translation: CASSLVADTGELFF.

The V gene is TRBV28, the J gene TRBJ2-7; the D is unclear. Trimming removed 1 base from V and 4 bases from J, with 14 bases in between. The length of the CDR3 is 15 residues. Germline V CDR1 and CDR2: MDHEN, SYDVKM. CDR3 coding DNA: TGTGCCAGCAGTTTATTTATGGACGGAACTTACGAGCAGTACTTC. Its translation: CASSLFMDGTYEQYF.

The chain is built from TRBV11-3 and TRBJ1-1, with unresolved D. The germline gives CDR1 SGHNT, CDR2 YENEEA. This CDR3 has 13 amino acids. V was shortened by 2 bases and J by 5 bases, with 9 bases between the two germline ends. CDR3 region: CASSLLRETEAFF. The CDR3 bases are TGTGCCAGCAGCTTACTCCGGGAGACTGAAGCTTTCTTT.

Here the CDR3 reads CASSLDVETQYF. DNA of the CDR3: TGTGCCAGCAGCTTAGACGTGGAGACCCAGTACTTC. The V gene is TRBV7-2, the J gene TRBJ2-5; D is undetermined. Germline assignment: CDR1 SGHTA and CDR2 FQGNSA. V was cut by 1 base and J by 5 bases, with 5 bases left in between. There are 12 residues in the CDR3.

The chain couples TRBV30 to TRBJ1-1; 8 nucleotides agree with TRBD1. The J segment lost 5 bases and the V segment lost 2 bases, leaving 10 bases of the junction unmatched. The CDR3 loop spans 15 amino acids. The germline V gene has CDR1 GTSNPN and CDR2 SVGIG (reference sequence). The DNA for the CDR3 is TGTGCCTGGAGTATAGGACAGGGTTCTTGGACTGAAGCTTTCTTT. It translates to CAWSIGQGSWTEAFF.

The V call is TRBV6-1, the J call TRBJ2-4; D unresolved. The V and J ends lost 1 base and 14 bases respectively, with 12 bases between them. The CDR3 runs 12 residues. CDR1 and CDR2 from the germline V gene are MNHNS and SASEGT. CDR3 DNA sequence: TGTGCCAGCAGTGAAGTTATTGACCGTGAGTACTTC. It translates to CASSEVIDREYF.

The chain has TRBV5-1 and TRBJ2-7, with D perhaps matching TRBD2 (6 bases). The V gene lost 2 bases and the J gene lost 3 bases, with 18 bases spanning the gap. CDR3 length equals 16 residues. CDR1 and CDR2 (germline): SGHRS, YFSETQ. In DNA form, the CDR3 reads TGCGCCAGCAGCTTTGGCCCAGGACTGACTAGCTACGAGCAGTACTTC. It codes for CASSFGPGLTSYEQYF.

The rearrangement joins TRBV29-1 to TRBJ2-7, with 11 positions matching TRBD1. Germline V gene sequence: CDR1 SQVTM, CDR2 ANQGSEA. The CDR3 totals 13 residues. V lost 6 bases, J lost 5 bases, and 6 bases stayed unmatched. CDR3 bases: TGCAGCGTACCGGGACAGGGGGGACACGAGCAGTACTTC. As protein: CSVPGQGGHEQYF.

This chain links TRBV9 with TRBJ1-1; D uncertain. Germline CDR1 and CDR2: SGDLS and YYNGEE. V lost 2 bases and J lost 3, with 8 bases in between. The CDR3 is 13 amino acids. CDR3 amino acids: CASSVFSDTEAFF. CDR3 nucleotides: TGTGCCAGCAGCGTTTTCAGTGACACTGAAGCTTTCTTT.

This chain uses TRBV2 with TRBJ1-5; the D gene is possibly TRBD1 (5 bases). V lost 4 bases to trimming and J lost 5 bases, with 9 bases between them. The germline gives CDR1 SNHLY, CDR2 FYNNEI. This CDR3 spans 13 amino acids. The CDR3 DNA reads as TGTGCCAGCAGTGGGCAGGGTGATCAGCCCCAGCATTTT. Translation gives CASSGQGDQPQHF.

The chain carries TRBV2 and TRBJ1-5, with TRBD1 as a possible D gene (5 bases). This CDR3 spans 13 amino acids. V dropped 2 bases and J dropped 4 bases, with 6 bases sitting between them. Germline CDR1 SNHLY, CDR2 FYNNEI. CDR3 nucleotide sequence: TGTGCCAGCAGTGAATGGGGGAATCAGCCCCAGCATTTT. Encoded protein: CASSEWGNQPQHF.

CDR3 region: CASSFSGLKNEKLFF. The CDR3 nucleotides are TGTGCCAGCAGTTTCTCCGGACTTAAAAATGAAAAACTGTTTTTT. The chain couples TRBV27 to TRBJ1-4; D gene ambiguous. CDR3 length: 15 residues. Germline CDR1 reads MNHEY; CDR2 reads SMNVEV (reference sequence). Between the trimmed V and J ends, which lost 3 bases and 5 bases, there was a span of 13 bases.

The genes are TRBV10-3 and TRBJ2-7; unclear D gene. Germline V gene data show CDR1 as ENHRY and CDR2 as SYGVKD. The CDR3 is made up of 12 amino acids. V was cut by 7 bases and J by 3 bases, with 10 bases left in between. CDR3 DNA: TGTGCCATCAACGAGGTAGGCTACGAGCAGTACTTC. As protein: CAINEVGYEQYF.

This rearrangement joins TRBV19 to TRBJ1-1; D uncertain. Germline loops: CDR1 LNHDA, CDR2 SQIVND (reference sequence). The ends were cut back, 6 bases at V and 0 bases at J, with 11 bases in the middle. The CDR3 contains 14 residues. The CDR3 region is CASSRGGVNTEAFF. DNA of the CDR3: TGTGCCAGTAGCAGAGGTGGGGTGAACACTGAAGCTTTCTTT.

This clone has just a few counts. This chain joins TRBV2 and TRBJ2-7; 13 nucleotides line up with TRBD2. V trimming: 7 bases; J trimming: 7 bases; junction bases outside the gene matches: 7. Germline assignment: CDR1 SNHLY and CDR2 FYNNEI. The CDR3 contains 14 residues. The CDR3 nucleotides read TGTGCCAGCACCAGGGGACTAGCGGGACGGGAGCAGTACTTC. Translation gives CASTRGLAGREQYF.

The table lists this clone with a few counts. V gene TRBV10-3 combines with J gene TRBJ1-3; D unresolved. Germline lookup yields CDR1 ENHRY and CDR2 SYGVKD. The V and J ends lost 10 bases and 0 bases respectively, with 16 bases between them. The CDR3 loop spans 15 amino acids. The CDR3 is CATGIQRISGNTIYF. CDR3 sequence (DNA): TGTGCCACCGGGATCCAAAGGATCTCTGGAAACACCATATATTTT.

The V and J genes are TRBV20-1 and TRBJ1-1; no clear D gene. Germline V gene lookup returns CDR1 DFQATT and CDR2 SNEGSKA (reference sequence). CDR3 length equals 10 residues. Trimming stripped 7 bases from V and 5 bases from J, with 8 bases between. CDR3 coding DNA: TGCAGTGTCCCGGGGACTGAAGCTTTCTTT. Encoded protein: CSVPGTEAFF.

As to this clone: Other nucleotide sequences from this sample produce the same CDR3. V usage is TRBV11-2 and J usage is TRBJ2-1; D gene uncertain. Germline values: CDR1 SGHAT, CDR2 FQNNGV. V shed 0 bases and J shed 5 bases, with 5 bases lying between them. The CDR3 sequence is 13 residues long. CDR3 nucleotides: TGTGCCAGCAGCTTAGATCGAGACAATGAGCAGTTCTTC. It codes for CASSLDRDNEQFF.

Turning to this clone: The sample holds other DNA sequences that translate to the same CDR3. The rearrangement links TRBV28 to TRBJ1-3; TRBD1 aligns across 7 bases. Germline-derived CDR1 and CDR2 are MDHEN and SYDVKM. The V and J ends lost 8 bases and 4 bases, in that order; junction bases with no gene match: 5. The CDR3 loop spans 13 amino acids. The CDR3 loop reads CASSTGNGNTIYF. The CDR3 DNA sequence: TGTGCCAGCTCGACAGGGAACGGAAACACCATATATTTT.

The chain links TRBV5-4 to TRBJ2-7; D uncertain. Germline CDR1 and CDR2: SGHNT and YYREEE (reference sequence). The CDR3 spans 14 residues. Trimming took 0 bases from V and 1 from J, leaving 8 bases between them. The DNA for the CDR3 is TGTGCCAGCAGCTTGGAGGGCGGATCCTACGAGCAGTACTTC. Protein sequence: CASSLEGGSYEQYF.